This is a list of T cell receptor beta chains from one sample in a study of tumor-infiltrating lymphocytes in localized non-small cell lung cancer. Using immunoSEQ multiplex PCR, the repertoire was profiled, and TCRdb retains in-frame clones only, with some absent. The profile shows over 10,000 clones, 66% of them singletons. Sequenced material: lung tumor tissue. The receptor set was obtained from a human donor with non-small cell lung cancer. CDR3s include the opening cysteine and the closing phenylalanine or tryptophan. Fields, in order: V gene, clone size, J gene, CDR3 protein. Not all rows give a size; the values are once, few, many and, for expanded clones, a class.

TRBV4-2,few,TRBJ2-7,CASSPPNSYEQYF
TRBV5-1,NA,TRBJ2-2,CASSLRTGNTGELFF
TRBV2,NA,TRBJ1-1,CASSVRQGDRAFF
TRBV7-9,once,TRBJ2-1,CASSSHRHEQFF
TRBV18,NA,TRBJ1-5,CASSLTSDGRDQPQHF
TRBV19,NA,TRBJ2-2,CASKGTGVAGELFF
TRBV14,few,TRBJ2-1,CASSQGGGLGEQFF
TRBV18,NA,TRBJ2-1,CASSPPGFDNEQFF
TRBV5-1,NA,TRBJ2-4,CASSLDPGGWGKNIQYF
TRBV5-4,NA,TRBJ1-2,CASSIPQTNYGYTF
TRBV27,few,TRBJ2-1,CASRLAPSSYNEQFF
TRBV10-3,NA,TRBJ1-1,CAISHGEVYTEAFF
TRBV5-4,NA,TRBJ2-5,CASSLGGDRERKTQYF
TRBV7-2,NA,TRBJ1-4,CASSLAGLEKEKLFF
TRBV7-2,NA,TRBJ2-2,CASSTVRGVLGGELFF
TRBV4-1,NA,TRBJ1-1,CASSLILWTQGTEAFF
TRBV6-6,once,TRBJ2-1,CASSYSGRASEQFF
TRBV30,NA,TRBJ2-3,CAWSLVGADTQYF
TRBV5-1,NA,TRBJ2-2,CASSLAVTSGTNTGELFF
TRBV6-6,NA,TRBJ2-7,CASSYGRDPSYEQYF
TRBV5-1,NA,TRBJ2-7,CASSLFPSGGYEQYF
TRBV28,NA,TRBJ2-5,CASSVRTGGVGTQYF
TRBV27,NA,TRBJ2-6,CASSLGLTGANVLTF
TRBV6-5,NA,TRBJ1-1,CASSYSTGLTEAFF
TRBV11-1,NA,TRBJ2-5,CASSPRRGRVETQYF
TRBV9,NA,TRBJ2-1,CASSVDGTDYNEQFF
TRBV5-1,NA,TRBJ2-7,CASSLQGGSYEQYF
TRBV11-2,NA,TRBJ2-2,CASSIYRGRAGELFF
TRBV5-1,NA,TRBJ2-3,CASSLEAGVDTQYF
TRBV6-6,NA,TRBJ1-2,CASSQDVDYGYTF
TRBV7-8,NA,TRBJ1-1,CASSFLNTGTEAFF
TRBV5-1,NA,TRBJ2-1,CASTTLAGGSREQFF
TRBV6-1,few,TRBJ2-7,CASSPLTSGRIEQYF
TRBV18,NA,TRBJ1-3,CASSPPGTGVGNTIYF
TRBV5-1,NA,TRBJ2-5,CASSFEGGPGETQYF
TRBV6-5,once,TRBJ2-7,CASSPWGPSSYEQYF
TRBV7-9,NA,TRBJ2-5,CASSPGALLETQYF
TRBV29-1,NA,TRBJ2-7,CSSARKGNYEQYF
TRBV5-4,NA,TRBJ2-7,CASSLAGGGRVAYEQYF
TRBV11-2,NA,TRBJ1-5,CASSLQGGNQPQHF
TRBV2,medium-sized,TRBJ1-5,CASSPMTGDQPQHF
TRBV28,NA,TRBJ2-1,CASSPLLDEQFF
TRBV2,large,TRBJ1-3,CASSRDKGVSGNTIYF
TRBV7-9,NA,TRBJ2-5,CAIRGGGETQYF
TRBV5-1,NA,TRBJ1-2,CASSGGTGGNGYTF
TRBV28,NA,TRBJ1-2,CASSSPGYSTFYGYTF
TRBV6-4,few,TRBJ2-1,CATQLNEQFF
TRBV10-2,NA,TRBJ2-5,CASRESLARETQYF
TRBV7-8,NA,TRBJ2-7,CASSLARFYHEQYF
TRBV10-3,NA,TRBJ1-3,CAISRGQGDNTIYF